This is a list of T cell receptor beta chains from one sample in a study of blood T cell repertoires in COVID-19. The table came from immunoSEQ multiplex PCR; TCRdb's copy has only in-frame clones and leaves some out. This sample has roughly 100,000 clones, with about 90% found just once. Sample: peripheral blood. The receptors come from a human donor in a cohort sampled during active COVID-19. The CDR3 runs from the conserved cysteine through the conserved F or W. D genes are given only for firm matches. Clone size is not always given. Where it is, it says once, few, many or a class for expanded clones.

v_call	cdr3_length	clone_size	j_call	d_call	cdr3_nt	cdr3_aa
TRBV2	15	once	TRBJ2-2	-	TGTGCCAGCAGACAGACAGTGCACGGGTCGGGGGAGCTGTTTTTT	CASRQTVHGSGELFF
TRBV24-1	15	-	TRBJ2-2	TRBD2	TGTGCCACCAGTGCGGCTAGCGGGACTACCGGGGAGCTGTTTTTT	CATSAASGTTGELFF
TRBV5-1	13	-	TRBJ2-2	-	TGCGCCAGCCTCAGGGGCGGCACCGGGGAGCTGTTTTTT	CASLRGGTGELFF
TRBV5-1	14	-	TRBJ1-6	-	TGCGCCAGCAGCTTGGACTTAGATAATTCACCCCTCCACTTT	CASSLDLDNSPLHF
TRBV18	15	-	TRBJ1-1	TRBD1	TGTGCCAGCTCACCACAGGGGGCACGAAACACTGAAGCTTTCTTT	CASSPQGARNTEAFF
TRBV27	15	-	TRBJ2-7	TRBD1	TGTGCCAGCAGCAGCAACCGGGACAGTGGTTACGAGCAGTACTTC	CASSSNRDSGYEQYF
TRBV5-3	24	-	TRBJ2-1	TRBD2	TGTGCCAGAAGCTTTCCGCGACAGGGGCCTCCAGGGAGACTAGCGGGACCTAGAGGCAATGAGCAGTTCTTC	CARSFPRQGPPGRLAGPRGNEQFF
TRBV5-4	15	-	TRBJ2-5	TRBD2	TGTGCCAGCAGCTTGGCCGGGAACGGGGGGGAGACCCAGTACTTC	CASSLAGNGGETQYF
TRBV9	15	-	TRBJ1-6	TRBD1	TGTGCCAGCAGCGTAGAACAGGGGTTCAATTCACCCCTCCACTTT	CASSVEQGFNSPLHF
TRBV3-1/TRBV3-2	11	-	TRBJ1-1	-	TGTGCCAGCAGCCAAGAAGCCTCTTCTTTCTTT	CASSQEASSFF
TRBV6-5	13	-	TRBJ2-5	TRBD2	TGTGCCAGCCAGACTAGCGGTCAAGAGACCCAGTACTTC	CASQTSGQETQYF
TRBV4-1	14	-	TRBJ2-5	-	TGCGCCAGCAGCCTCACGGGAGACCAAGAGACCCAGTACTTC	CASSLTGDQETQYF
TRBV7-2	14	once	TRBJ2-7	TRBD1	TGTGCCAGCAGCACATACAGGGGGTCCTACGAGCAGTACTTC	CASSTYRGSYEQYF
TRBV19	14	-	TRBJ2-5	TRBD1	TGTGCCAGTGCGCACAGGGGGCGATGGGAGACCCAGTACTTC	CASAHRGRWETQYF
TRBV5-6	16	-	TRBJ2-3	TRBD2	TGTGCCAGCAGCCGCCGGACTAGCGGTGGCACAGATACGCAGTATTTT	CASSRRTSGGTDTQYF